The rows below give T cell receptor beta chains drawn from one sample of a study of T cells in Graves' hyperthyroidism and ophthalmopathy. TCRdb reanalysed the multiplex PCR reads using MiXCR and keeps one entry per CDR3 protein. In the table there are over 500,000 distinct CDR3 sequences, approximately 49% of which are singletons. The sample was peripheral blood or thyroid tissue (not recorded which). These TCRs come from an adult woman with Graves' disease, either hyperthyroidism or ophthalmopathy (not recorded which). Both conserved end residues are part of each CDR3. A D gene is named only where the DNA matches it firmly. Only some rows state a clone size, as once, few, many or a class for expanded clones.

TRBJ2-1	NA	TRBV2	NA	TGTGCCTTCCCCCAGAGTCCCTACAATGAGCAGTTCTTC	CAFPQSPYNEQFF
TRBJ1-1	NA	TRBV2	NA	TGTGCCAGCGGCCGGGCGAACACTGAAGCTTTCTTT	CASGRANTEAFF
TRBJ1-2	TRBD1	TRBV25-1	NA	TGCGCCAGCAGCCGAGGGACAGGGCGCTATGGCTACATCTTC	CASSRGTGRYGYIF
TRBJ2-2	NA	TRBV7-8	NA	TGTGCCACTGAGCGGCTGTTTTTT	CATERLFF
TRBJ1-1	NA	TRBV10-1	few	TGCGCCAGCAGTGCTTCGGGGATGAACACTGAAGCTTTCTTT	CASSASGMNTEAFF
TRBJ2-5	TRBD2	TRBV29-1	NA	TGCAGCGTTGGAAAACTAGCGGGGGAGACCCAGTACTTC	CSVGKLAGETQYF
TRBJ1-5	NA	TRBV7-8	NA	TGTGCCAGCAGCTTTAGGGAGAATCAGCCCCAGCATTTT	CASSFRENQPQHF
TRBJ2-7	TRBD1	TRBV15	NA	TGTGCCACCAGCAGAAGACAGGGCCCCTACGAGCAGTACTTC	CATSRRQGPYEQYF
TRBJ2-7	NA	TRBV7-2	once	TGTGCCAGCAGCGCCCAACTTGATCTCTCACAGTACTTC	CASSAQLDLSQYF
TRBJ1-6	NA	TRBV7-9	NA	TGTGCCAGCAGCTCGCAGAGGCATTCACCCCTCCACTTT	CASSSQRHSPLHF
TRBJ2-7	TRBD1	TRBV4-3	NA	TGCGCCAGCAGCCAGAGACAGGGCAGTAGGTACGAGCAGTACTTC	CASSQRQGSRYEQYF
TRBJ2-2	NA	TRBV20-1	NA	TGCAGTGCTAGTCGTGCCAACACCGGGGAGCTGTTTTTT	CSASRANTGELFF
TRBJ1-2	TRBD1	TRBV9	NA	TGTGCCAGCAGCCCGTCCCGGGACAGCTATGGCTACACCTTC	CASSPSRDSYGYTF
TRBJ1-5	NA	TRBV15	many	TGTGCCACCAGCAGGTCCGGGAATAGCAATCAGCCCCAGCATTTT	CATSRSGNSNQPQHF
TRBJ1-4	NA	TRBV12-3/TRBV12-4	NA	TGTGCCAGCAGGCGGGGGGGCCGTGAAAAACTGTTTTTT	CASRRGGREKLFF
TRBJ2-6	NA	TRBV7-8	NA	TGTGCCAGCAGCGATTCGGCGGGATCTGGGGCCAACGTCCTGACTTTC	CASSDSAGSGANVLTF
TRBJ2-5	NA	TRBV7-9	NA	TGTGCCAGCAGCTTTGAGGGCGGTGGGACCCAGTACTTC	CASSFEGGGTQYF
TRBJ1-1	TRBD1	TRBV5-1	NA	TGCGCCAGCAGCAGGGAGTCAGGGGGTCCTGAAGCTTTCTTT	CASSRESGGPEAFF
TRBJ1-1	TRBD1	TRBV5-4	NA	TGTGCCAGCAGCTGGAAGACAGGGGGTCGGACTGAAGCTTTCTTT	CASSWKTGGRTEAFF
TRBJ1-5	TRBD1	TRBV19	many	TGTGCCAGTAAGAGACAGGGGGCGGTTCAGCCCCAGCATTTT	CASKRQGAVQPQHF
TRBJ2-7	NA	TRBV2	many	TGTGCCAGCAGCCCTGAGCGGGTGAGCTCCTACGAGCAGTACTTC	CASSPERVSSYEQYF
TRBJ2-1	TRBD2	TRBV29-1	NA	TGCAGCGTTGATGGTCCTAGCGGGAGTGTTTTAGACAATGAGCAGTTCTTC	CSVDGPSGSVLDNEQFF
TRBJ1-4	NA	TRBV20-1	NA	TGCAGTGCTAGAAAAGGACAGCAGGCGGAAAAACTGTTTTTT	CSARKGQQAEKLFF
TRBJ2-7	NA	TRBV10-3	few	TGTGCCGTAGGGACGGGAGAGCAGTACTTC	CAVGTGEQYF
TRBJ2-7	NA	TRBV7-8	many	TGTGCCAGCAGCCTACCAGGGATCAGCTCCTACGAGCAGTACTTC	CASSLPGISSYEQYF
TRBJ2-6	NA	TRBV20-1	NA	TGCAGTGCCTGGAGACAGGCTGGGGCCAACGTCCTGACTTTC	CSAWRQAGANVLTF